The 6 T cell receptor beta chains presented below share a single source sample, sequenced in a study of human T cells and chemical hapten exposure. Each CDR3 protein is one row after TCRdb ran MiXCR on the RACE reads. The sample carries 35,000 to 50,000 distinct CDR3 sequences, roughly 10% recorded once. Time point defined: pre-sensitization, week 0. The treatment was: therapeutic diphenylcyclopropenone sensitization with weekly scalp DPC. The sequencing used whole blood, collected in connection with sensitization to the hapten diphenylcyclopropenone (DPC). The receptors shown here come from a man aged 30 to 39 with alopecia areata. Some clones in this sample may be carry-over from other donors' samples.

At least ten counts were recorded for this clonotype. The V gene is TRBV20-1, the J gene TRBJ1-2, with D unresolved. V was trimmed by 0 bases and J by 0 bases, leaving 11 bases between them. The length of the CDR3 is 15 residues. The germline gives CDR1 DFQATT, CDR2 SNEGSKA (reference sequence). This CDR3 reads CSARDTEKANYGYTF. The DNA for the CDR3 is TGCAGTGCTAGAGATACAGAAAAAGCTAACTATGGCTACACCTTC.

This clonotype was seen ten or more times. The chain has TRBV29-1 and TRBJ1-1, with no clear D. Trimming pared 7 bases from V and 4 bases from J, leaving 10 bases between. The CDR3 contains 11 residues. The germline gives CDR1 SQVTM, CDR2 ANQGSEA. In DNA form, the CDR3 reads TGCAGCGGCATTCGGAGCACTGAAGCTTTCTTT. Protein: CSGIRSTEAFF.

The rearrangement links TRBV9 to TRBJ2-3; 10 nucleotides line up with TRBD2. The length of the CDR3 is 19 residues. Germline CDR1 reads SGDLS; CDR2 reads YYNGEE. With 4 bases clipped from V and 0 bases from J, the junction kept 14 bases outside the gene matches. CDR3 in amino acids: CASSRTISGGAGSTDTQYF. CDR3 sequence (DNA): TGTGCCAGCAGCCGCACTATAAGCGGGGGGGCCGGGAGCACAGATACGCAGTATTTT.

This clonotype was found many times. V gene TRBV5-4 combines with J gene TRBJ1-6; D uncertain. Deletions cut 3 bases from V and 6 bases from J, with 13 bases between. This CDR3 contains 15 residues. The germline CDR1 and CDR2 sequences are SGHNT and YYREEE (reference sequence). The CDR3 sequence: CASSYSGNLNSPLHF. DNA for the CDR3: TGTGCCAGCAGCTACTCCGGGAACCTTAATTCACCCCTCCACTTT.

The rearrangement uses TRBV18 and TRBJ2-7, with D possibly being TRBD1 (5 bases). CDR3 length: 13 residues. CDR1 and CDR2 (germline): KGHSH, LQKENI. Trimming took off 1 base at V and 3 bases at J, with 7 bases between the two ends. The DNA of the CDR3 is TGTGCCAGCTCACCACGACAGTACTACGAGCAGTACGTC. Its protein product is CASSPRQYYEQYV.

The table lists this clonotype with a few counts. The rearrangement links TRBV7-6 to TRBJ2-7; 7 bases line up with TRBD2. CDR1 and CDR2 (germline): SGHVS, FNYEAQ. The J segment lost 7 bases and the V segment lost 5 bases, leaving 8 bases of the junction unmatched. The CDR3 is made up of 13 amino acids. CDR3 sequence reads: CASSTRGGGEQYF. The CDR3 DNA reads TGTGCCAGCAGCACCCGTGGGGGGGGAGAGCAGTACTTC.